One sample yielded the 23 T cell receptor beta chains listed below, sequenced in a study of T-cell reconstitution after alpha-beta-depleted transplantation in children. For TCRbeta, the library was prepared with unique molecular identifiers. Each CDR3 protein is one row after TCRdb ran MiXCR on the PCR reads. The sample has 450,000 to 700,000 distinct CDR3 sequences; approximately 30% are singletons. Sequencing was performed on PBMCs, taken before TCRalphabeta/CD19-depleted stem cell transplant. The receptors were sampled from a boy under two years old with Wiskott-Aldrich syndrome, due to receive a stem cell transplant.

This chain links TRBV20-1 with TRBJ2-7; 8 bases agree with TRBD1. Germline V lookup: CDR1 DFQATT, CDR2 SNEGSKA (reference sequence). The length of the CDR3 is 14 residues. Germline trimming cut 3 bases from V and 4 bases from J; bases unmatched to any gene: 8. CDR3 sequence reads: CSASPRGPRYEQYF. The CDR3 DNA sequence: TGCAGTGCTAGCCCCAGGGGGCCTCGGTACGAGCAGTACTTC.

V usage is TRBV5-1 and J usage is TRBJ1-1; a weak D match, TRBD1 (5 bases). Between the trimmed V and J ends, which lost 4 bases and 1 base, there was a span of 11 bases. Germline V lookup: CDR1 SGHRS, CDR2 YFSETQ. This CDR3 has 14 residues. The CDR3 spells CASSPGGTNTEAFF. DNA of the CDR3: TGCGCCAGCAGCCCGGGGGGGACGAACACTGAAGCTTTCTTT.

This chain uses TRBV29-1 with TRBJ2-4, with TRBD1 as a possible D gene (6 bases). CDR3 size: 15 residues. Between the trimmed V and J ends, which lost 4 bases and 0 bases, there was a span of 13 bases. Germline V gives CDR1 SQVTM, CDR2 ANQGSEA. CDR3 nucleotide sequence: TGCAGCGTTGGCGTACAGGGCCTAGCCAAAAACATTCAGTACTTC. This translates into CSVGVQGLAKNIQYF.

The V and J genes are TRBV20-1 and TRBJ2-1; 14 nucleotides agree with TRBD2. Germline-derived CDR1 and CDR2 are DFQATT and SNEGSKA (reference sequence). V lost 0 bases and J lost 10; bases outside the gene matches: 5. This CDR3 comprises 15 residues. CDR3 protein: CSARDRTSGRKEQFF. CDR3 sequence (DNA): TGCAGTGCTAGAGATAGGACTAGCGGGAGGAAGGAGCAGTTCTTC.

For the CDR3, the DNA is TGCAGTCCTCAACTAGCGGGCCTTCCCTACGAGCAGTACTTC. Its translation: CSPQLAGLPYEQYF. V is TRBV20-1 and J is TRBJ2-7; 9 positions match TRBD2. V lost 8 bases and J lost 2; bases outside the gene matches: 10. This CDR3 contains 14 residues. Germline CDR1 DFQATT, CDR2 SNEGSKA (reference sequence).

This clonotype has a handful of counts. The chain combines TRBV24-1 with TRBJ2-5; D remains ambiguous. Trimming took off 3 bases at V and 4 bases at J, with 5 bases between the two ends. CDR3 size: 12 residues. Germline-derived CDR1 and CDR2 are KGHDR and SFDVKD. CDR3 nucleotide sequence: TGTGCCACCAGTGATCAGAGAGAGACCCAGTACTTC. This translates into CATSDQRETQYF.

This clonotype was seen once. This chain uses TRBV20-1 with TRBJ2-3, with TRBD2 matching over 12 bases. The CDR3 spans 14 residues. The germline CDR1 and CDR2 sequences are DFQATT and SNEGSKA (reference sequence). The junction had 4 bases not matched to a gene; V was cut back by 7 bases and J by 2 bases. The CDR3 DNA is TGCAGTGGTGGACTAGCGGGAACCACAGATACGCAGTATTTT. This translates into CSGGLAGTTDTQYF.

In this sample, this clonotype turned up once. The chain employs TRBV5-1 and TRBJ2-1; 8 bases are shared with TRBD1. The CDR3 is 15 amino acids. Germline V gives CDR1 SGHRS, CDR2 YFSETQ. The V and J ends lost 1 base and 6 bases, in that order; junction bases with no gene match: 6. The CDR3 here is CASSLLGTGTNEQFF. CDR3 nucleotide sequence: TGCGCCAGCAGCTTGTTGGGGACAGGTACCAATGAGCAGTTCTTC.

J is TRBJ2-1 and V is TRBV10-3; 8 positions match TRBD2. Germline CDR1 is ENHRY and CDR2 is SYGVKD. The CDR3 loop spans 13 amino acids. The J segment lost 9 bases and the V segment lost 7 bases, leaving 8 bases of the junction unmatched. CDR3 nucleotide sequence: TGTGCCATCAAGCCCCGGGAGGGAGGTGAGCAGTTCTTC. Translating gives CAIKPREGGEQFF.

This sequence joins TRBV20-1 and TRBJ1-1; no definite D call. Trimming removed 0 bases at V and 8 bases at J, with 7 bases between. Germline CDR1 reads DFQATT; CDR2 reads SNEGSKA (reference sequence). This CDR3 has 11 residues. CDR3 sequence reads: CSARDRREAFF. In nucleotides, the CDR3 is TGCAGTGCTAGAGATCGTCGAGAAGCTTTCTTT.

Comment on this clonotype: Mismatch with germline at one junction end may stem from a read error. The V call is TRBV20-1, the J call TRBJ2-7; 8 bases are shared with TRBD2. CDR3 length: 12 residues. Per germline, CDR1 DFQATT and CDR2 SNEGSKA (reference sequence). This CDR3 reads CSTSGSSYEQYF. The CDR3 DNA reads as TGCAGTACTAGCGGAAGCTCCTACGAGCAGTACTTC.

This clonotype has at least ten counts. J is TRBJ2-1 and V is TRBV7-2; 8 positions agree with TRBD2. CDR3 length: 15 residues. CDR1 is SGHTA and CDR2 is FQGNSA in the germline V gene. The trim removed 4 bases at V and 0 bases at J, leaving 2 bases unmatched. The CDR3 here is CASSSGTSSYNEQFF. The DNA for the CDR3 is TGTGCCAGCAGCTCCGGGACTAGCTCCTACAATGAGCAGTTCTTC.

V and J are TRBV5-1 and TRBJ2-1; a possible D gene is TRBD2 (5 bases). V lost 0 bases and J 5 bases, leaving 15 bases between the germline ends. CDR1 is SGHRS, CDR2 YFSETQ, per germline. The CDR3 sequence is 16 residues long. CDR3 sequence (DNA): TGCGCCAGCAGCTTGGACGGGCGGGCTACCCACAATGAGCAGTTCTTC. It translates to CASSLDGRATHNEQFF.

The sample holds a few counts of this clonotype. This rearrangement joins TRBV5-4 to TRBJ2-1; no firm D call. Trimming removed 2 bases from V and 8 bases from J, with 14 bases in between. The CDR3 totals 14 residues. CDR1 SGHNT and CDR2 YYREEE come from the germline V gene (reference sequence). CDR3: CASSLTPSDDEQFF. The CDR3 coding sequence is TGTGCCAGCAGCTTAACCCCGTCGGATGATGAGCAGTTCTTC.

CDR3 region: CSARDGDSPHTEAFF. The CDR3 bases are TGCAGTGCTAGAGACGGGGACAGCCCGCACACTGAAGCTTTCTTT. The V gene is TRBV20-1, the J gene TRBJ1-1; 7 bases map to TRBD1. CDR1 DFQATT and CDR2 SNEGSKA come from the germline V gene (reference sequence). V gave up 0 bases and J gave up 3 bases; unmatched junction bases: 7. This CDR3 contains 15 residues.

This clonotype was seen a handful of times. The chain links TRBV15 to TRBJ2-7; D unclear. This CDR3 is 13 amino acids long. Germline CDR1 and CDR2: LNHNV and YYDKDF (reference sequence). Deletions cut 0 bases from V and 0 bases from J, with 3 bases between. CDR3 loop: CATSRDPSYEQYF. DNA for the CDR3: TGTGCCACCAGCAGAGATCCCTCCTACGAGCAGTACTTC.

V usage is TRBV12-3 or TRBV12-4 and J usage is TRBJ2-7; 10 nucleotides match TRBD2. The trim removed 5 bases at V and 2 bases at J, leaving 9 bases unmatched. The CDR3 totals 16 residues. The CDR3 is CASSLPSGRQPYEQYF. The CDR3, as DNA: TGTGCCAGCAGTCTCCCTAGCGGGAGACAACCCTACGAGCAGTACTTC.

The sample holds many counts of this clonotype. The junction shows a germline mismatch at one end, possibly a read error. The V gene is TRBV5-1, the J gene TRBJ1-1, with D possibly being TRBD1 (6 bases). Germline V CDR1 and CDR2: SGHRS, YFSETQ. CDR3 length equals 14 residues. The CDR3 protein is CASSLGGANTEAFF. DNA for the CDR3: TGTGCCAGCAGCTTAGGGGGGGCAAACACTGAAGCTTTCTTT.

The CDR3 is CASSLNVGNEQFF. As DNA, the CDR3 is TGTGCCAGCAGCTTAAATGTCGGTAATGAGCAGTTCTTC. The chain employs TRBV7-3 and TRBJ2-1; D gene ambiguous. Germline lookup yields CDR1 SGHTA and CDR2 FQGTGA. Trimming took 1 base from V and 7 from J, leaving 8 bases between them. CDR3 length equals 13 residues.

This clonotype was seen a handful of times. V and J are TRBV9 and TRBJ2-3; D may correspond to TRBD1 or TRBD2 (6 bases each). CDR3 length: 15 amino acids. The V gene's germline CDR1 is SGDLS and CDR2 YYNGEE. The V end lost 3 bases, the J end lost 1 base, and 12 bases lay between the germline ends. The CDR3: CASSGRGGGTDTQYF. The CDR3 region has the DNA TGTGCCAGCAGCGGCAGGGGAGGAGGCACAGATACGCAGTATTTT.

This clonotype was seen ten or more times. The chain joins TRBV2 to TRBJ2-7; no clear D gene. The CDR3 runs to 10 residues. Per the germline V gene, CDR1 is SNHLY and CDR2 is FYNNEI. Deletions cut 10 bases from V and 2 bases from J, with 6 bases between. The CDR3 protein is CATGPYEQYF. The CDR3 DNA reads TGTGCCACCGGTCCCTACGAGCAGTACTTC.

The chain employs TRBV12-3 or TRBV12-4 and TRBJ2-6; 12 nucleotides agree with TRBD2. V trimming: 3 bases; J trimming: 4 bases; junction bases outside the gene matches: 7. The CDR3 extends over 18 amino acids. CDR3 in DNA: TGTGCCAGCAGTTTCGGACTAGCGGGACGGTCCGGGGCCAACGTCCTGACTTTC. Protein sequence: CASSFGLAGRSGANVLTF.

The rearrangement joins TRBV5-4 to TRBJ2-5, with 12 bases identical to TRBD2. The CDR3 sequence is 16 residues long. Unmatched junction bases numbered 8, after V lost 4 bases and J lost 4 bases. The germline V gene has CDR1 SGHNT and CDR2 YYREEE (reference sequence). In DNA, the CDR3 is TGTGCCAGCAGCATGGGGCCTAGCGGGAGGGGAGAGACCCAGTACTTC. It translates to CASSMGPSGRGETQYF.